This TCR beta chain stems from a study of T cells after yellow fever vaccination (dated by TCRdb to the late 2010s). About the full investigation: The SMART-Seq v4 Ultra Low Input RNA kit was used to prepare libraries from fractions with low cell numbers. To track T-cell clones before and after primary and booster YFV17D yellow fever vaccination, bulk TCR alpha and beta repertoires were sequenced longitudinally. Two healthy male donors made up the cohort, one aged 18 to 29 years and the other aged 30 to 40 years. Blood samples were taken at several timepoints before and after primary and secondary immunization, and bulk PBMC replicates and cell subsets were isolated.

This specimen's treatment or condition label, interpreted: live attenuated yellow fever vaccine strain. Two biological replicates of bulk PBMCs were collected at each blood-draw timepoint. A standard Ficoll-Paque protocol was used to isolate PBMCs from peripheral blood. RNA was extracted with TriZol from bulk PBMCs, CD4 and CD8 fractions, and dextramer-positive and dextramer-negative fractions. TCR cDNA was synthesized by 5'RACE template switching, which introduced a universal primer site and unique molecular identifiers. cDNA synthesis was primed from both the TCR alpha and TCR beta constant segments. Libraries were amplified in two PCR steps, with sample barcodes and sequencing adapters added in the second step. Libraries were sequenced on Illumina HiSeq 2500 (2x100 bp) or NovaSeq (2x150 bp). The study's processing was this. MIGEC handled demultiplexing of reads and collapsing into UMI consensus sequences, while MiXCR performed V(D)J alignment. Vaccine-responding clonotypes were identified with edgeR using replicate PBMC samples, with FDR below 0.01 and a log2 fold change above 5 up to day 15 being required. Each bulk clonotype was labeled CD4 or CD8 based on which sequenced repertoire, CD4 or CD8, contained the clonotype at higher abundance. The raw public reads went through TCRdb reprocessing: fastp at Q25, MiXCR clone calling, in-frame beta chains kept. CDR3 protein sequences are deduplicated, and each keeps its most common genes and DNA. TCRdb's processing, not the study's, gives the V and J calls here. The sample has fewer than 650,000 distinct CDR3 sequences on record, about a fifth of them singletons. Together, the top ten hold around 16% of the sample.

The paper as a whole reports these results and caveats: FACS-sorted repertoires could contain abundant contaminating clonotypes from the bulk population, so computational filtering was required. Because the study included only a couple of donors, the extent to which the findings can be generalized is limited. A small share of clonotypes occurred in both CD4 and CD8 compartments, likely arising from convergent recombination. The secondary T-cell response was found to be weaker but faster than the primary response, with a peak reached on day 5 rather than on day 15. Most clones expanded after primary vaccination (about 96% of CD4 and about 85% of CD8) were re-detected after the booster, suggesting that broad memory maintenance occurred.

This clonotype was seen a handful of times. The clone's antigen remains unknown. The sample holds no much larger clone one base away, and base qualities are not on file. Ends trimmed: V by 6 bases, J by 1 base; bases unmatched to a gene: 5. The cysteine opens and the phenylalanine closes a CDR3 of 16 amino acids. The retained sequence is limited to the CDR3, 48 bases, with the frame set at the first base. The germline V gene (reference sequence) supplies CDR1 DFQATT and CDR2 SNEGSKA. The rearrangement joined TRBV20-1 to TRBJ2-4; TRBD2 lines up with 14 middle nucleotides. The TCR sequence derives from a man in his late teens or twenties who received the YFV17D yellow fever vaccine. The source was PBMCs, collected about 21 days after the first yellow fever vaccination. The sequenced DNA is TGCAGTGCGTGGACTAGCGGGGGGACCGCCAAAAACATTCAGTACTTC. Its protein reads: CSAWTSGGTAKNIQYF.